This T cell receptor beta chain comes out of a study of Graves' ophthalmopathy and Graves' hyperthyroidism. Points from the study as a whole: For separating ophthalmopathy from stable hyperthyroidism, a 13-signature model gave approximately 90% sensitivity and approximately 80% specificity.

On this clonotype: The target antigen is unknown.

People with hyperthyroidism were aged 18 to 65 and newly diagnosed, under 2 months' duration. Germline V gene sequence: CDR1 MNHEY, CDR2 SMNVEV (reference sequence). The CDR3 runs to 16 residues. Trimming removed 4 bases from V and 0 bases from J; junction bases left unmatched: 9. Investigators amplified TCR beta CDR3 regions from RNA transcripts. First-round RT-PCR employed HTBI primers, with a second-round multiplex PCR after it. TCRdb reprocessed the multiplex PCR reads via MiXCR and lists one record per CDR3 protein. The sample lists hundreds of thousands of distinct CDR3 sequences, about 20% seen once, with 7.1% in the top ten.

The sequence came from a woman younger than 30 with stable Graves' hyperthyroidism. Some clones in this sample may be carry-over from other donors' samples. What was sequenced was peripheral blood. The rearrangement uses TRBV27 and TRBJ2-7, with 7 bases identical to TRBD1. CDR3 residues: CASSSFGTAVSYEQYF. The CDR3 nucleotides read TGTGCCAGCAGTTCTTTCGGGACAGCGGTCTCCTACGAGCAGTACTTC.